The next 23 T cell receptor beta chains were all read from a single sample in a study of blood T cells in healthy people across ages. The use of a sample-barcoded 5' primer and a J-beta primer mix characterized a second PCR of about 6 to 11 cycles. TCRdb re-derived calls from the 5' RACE reads in MiXCR, one entry per CDR3 protein. The table shows 850,000 to 1,000,000 distinct CDR3 sequences, with 51% occurring only once. Sequencing was done on a sample of blood. The receptors here all came from a woman in her sixties or seventies in good health.

This chain uses TRBV20-1 with TRBJ2-7; possible D gene TRBD2, 5 bases. Germline CDR1 is DFQATT and CDR2 is SNEGSKA (reference sequence). The CDR3 has 12 amino acids. Trimming stripped 7 bases from V and 4 bases from J, with 14 bases between. CDR3 region: CSGHSGNYEQYF. For the CDR3, the DNA is TGCAGTGGCCACTCGGGAAATTACGAGCAGTACTTC.

About this clonotype itself: With a much larger clone just one base away, this may be a read error. V is TRBV7-7 and J is TRBJ2-3, with D perhaps TRBD2 (6 bases). This CDR3 comprises 13 residues. V shed 5 bases and J shed 4 bases, with 10 bases lying between them. Germline CDR1 is SSHAT and CDR2 is FNYEAQ (reference sequence). CDR3 residues: CASSPLASDTQYF. The CDR3 region has the DNA TGTGCCAGCAGCCCACTAGCATCAGATACGCAGTATTTT. The variable domain in full, with the rest retrieved from reference TRBV7-7 and TRBJ2-3, is GAGVSQSPRYKVTKRGQDVTLRCDPISSHATLYWYQQALGQGPEFLTYFNYEAQPDKSGLPSDRFSAERPEGSISTLTIQRTEQRDSAMYRCASSPLASDTQYFGPGTRLTVL.

This clonotype was found many times. A much larger clone sits a single nucleotide away, making a read error possible. The V gene is TRBV20-1, the J gene TRBJ2-6; no clear D gene. The CDR3 is 15 residues long. Trimming pared 1 base from V and 0 bases from J, leaving 7 bases between. Germline V CDR1 and CDR2: DFQATT, SNEGSKA (reference sequence). The CDR3 DNA is TGCAGTGCTAGAGTTCAGAGCTCTGGGGCCAACGTCCTGACTTTC. This translates into CSARVQSSGANVLTF.

This clonotype occurred a few times. This chain uses TRBV5-1 with TRBJ1-1; no reliable D call. V was shortened by 0 bases and J by 1 base, with 10 bases between the two germline ends. The CDR3 spans 15 residues. Per the germline V gene, CDR1 is SGHRS and CDR2 is YFSETQ. The CDR3 spells CASSLAVLRNTEAFF. The CDR3 bases are TGCGCCAGCAGCTTGGCCGTACTTAGGAACACTGAAGCTTTCTTT. Combining the CDR3 with reference TRBV5-1 and TRBJ1-1 gives the whole variable domain KAGVTQTPRYLIKTRGQQVTLSCSPISGHRSVSWYQQTPGQGLQFLFEYFSETQRNKGNFPGRFSGRQFSNSRSEMNVSTLELGDSALYLCASSLAVLRNTEAFFGQGTRLTVV.

This clonotype was observed many times. The chain recombines TRBV18 with TRBJ2-7; 14 bases are shared with TRBD2. The CDR3 loop spans 15 amino acids. CDR1 is KGHSH and CDR2 is LQKENI in the germline V gene. The V and J ends lost 3 bases and 2 bases, in that order; junction bases with no gene match: 0. The CDR3 DNA reads TGTGCCAGCTCACCGACTAGCGGGAGGGCCTACGAGCAGTACTTC. Encoded protein: CASSPTSGRAYEQYF. Looking up the rest from reference TRBV18 and TRBJ2-7 gives the full variable domain: NAGVMQNPRHLVRRRGQEARLRCSPMKGHSHVYWYRQLPEEGLKFMVYLQKENIIDESGMPKERFSAEFPKEGPSILRIQQVVRGDSAAYFCASSPTSGRAYEQYFGPGTRLTVT.

This clonotype is a singleton in its sample. This chain uses TRBV5-1 with TRBJ1-1; 9 nucleotides agree with TRBD1. CDR3 length: 13 amino acids. Germline loops: CDR1 SGHRS, CDR2 YFSETQ. J was trimmed by 5 bases and V by 6 bases; bases with no gene match: 5. In DNA, the CDR3 is TGCGCCAGCAACGGACAGGGGAAAACTGAAGCTTTCTTT. Its protein is CASNGQGKTEAFF.

The chain uses TRBV9 and TRBJ2-1; D possibly uses TRBD1 or TRBD2 (5 bases each). CDR3 length: 17 amino acids. Germline loops: CDR1 SGDLS, CDR2 YYNGEE. The ends were cut back, 0 bases at V and 5 bases at J, with 18 bases in the middle. CDR3 in DNA: TGTGCCAGCAGCGTAGCTTGGGGGAGCTACATCGACAATGAGCAGTTCTTC. It codes for CASSVAWGSYIDNEQFF. Supplemented by reference TRBV9 and TRBJ2-1, the full variable domain reads DSGVTQTPKHLITATGQRVTLRCSPRSGDLSVYWYQQSLDQGLQFLIQYYNGEERAKGNILERFSAQQFPDLHSELNLSSLELGDSALYFCASSVAWGSYIDNEQFFGPGTRLTVL.

CDR3 bases: TGTGCCAGCCTACTTGGACAGGGTACCGCCCGGGGGGCCAACGTCCTGACTTTC. Amino acid sequence: CASLLGQGTARGANVLTF. This sequence joins TRBV2 and TRBJ2-6, with 8 bases fitting TRBD1. Germline assignment: CDR1 SNHLY and CDR2 FYNNEI. Trimming removed 8 bases from V and 4 bases from J; junction bases left unmatched: 16. The CDR3 is made up of 18 amino acids.

The chain combines TRBV20-1 with TRBJ2-7, with D possibly matching TRBD2 (5 bases). The J call could be wrong; TRBJ2-5 is a better fit for the DNA end. Germline CDR1 DFQATT, CDR2 SNEGSKA (reference sequence). The CDR3 consists of 15 residues. As DNA, the CDR3 is TGCAGTGCTAGAGACCACAAGGGAGCTGGGGAGACCCAGTACTTC. As protein: CSARDHKGAGETQYF.

This clonotype was observed a few times. This chain joins TRBV4-1 and TRBJ2-5; D is possibly TRBD2 (6 bases). Germline-derived CDR1 and CDR2 are MGHRA and YSYEKL. V shed 5 bases and J shed 4 bases, with 17 bases lying between them. CDR3 size: 15 residues. The CDR3 loop is CASSSEGSSAETQYF. In nucleotides, the CDR3 is TGCGCCAGCAGCTCCGAGGGTTCTAGCGCAGAGACCCAGTACTTC.

The CDR3 protein is CASSPIGLAAQYF. Here the CDR3 DNA reads TGTGCCAGCAGCCCCATCGGACTAGCGGCGCAGTATTTT. This chain joins TRBV3-1 and TRBJ2-3; 10 nucleotides align to TRBD2. The germline gives CDR1 LGHDT, CDR2 YNNKEL (reference sequence). The V gene end was trimmed by 4 bases and the J gene end by 10 bases; junction bases not matched to a gene: 5. CDR3 length equals 13 residues.

The chain is built from TRBV5-5 and TRBJ2-5; D is perhaps TRBD1 (6 bases). V was clipped by 2 bases and J by 5 bases, with 13 bases between them. Germline V gene sequence: CDR1 SGHKS, CDR2 YYEKEE (reference sequence). This CDR3 is built from 14 residues. DNA of the CDR3: TGTGCCAGCAGCTTACGAACAGGGACGGAGACCCAGTACTTC. This sequence encodes CASSLRTGTETQYF.

The V gene is TRBV28, the J gene TRBJ2-7; 7 nucleotides align to TRBD1. Germline lookup yields CDR1 MDHEN and CDR2 SYDVKM. V shed 6 bases and J 4 bases; nucleotides not matched to a gene: 6. This CDR3 is 13 amino acids long. CDR3 in amino acids: CASRRQGLYEQYF. As DNA, the CDR3 is TGTGCCAGCAGGAGACAGGGCTTATACGAGCAGTACTTC.

V is TRBV4-1 and J is TRBJ1-4; no reliable D call. V lost 4 bases and J lost 12, with 18 bases in between. This CDR3 has 14 residues. CDR1 is MGHRA, CDR2 YSYEKL, per germline. The CDR3 loop is CASSLFGLDGQLFF. The CDR3 region has the DNA TGCGCCAGCAGCCTTTTCGGATTGGACGGGCAACTGTTTTTT.

This chain links TRBV10-3 with TRBJ2-1; 8 nucleotides agree with TRBD2. V gave up 7 bases and J gave up 7 bases; unmatched junction bases: 9. Germline V gives CDR1 ENHRY, CDR2 SYGVKD. CDR3 length: 14 residues. CDR3 in amino acids: CAIKVGRAENEQFF. The CDR3 coding sequence is TGTGCCATCAAGGTCGGGAGGGCCGAGAATGAGCAGTTCTTC.

The chain couples TRBV12-3 or TRBV12-4 to TRBJ2-6; 7 bases are a match to TRBD1. This CDR3 has 14 amino acids. V was pared by 7 bases and J by 3 bases, with 3 bases of the junction left unmatched. The CDR3 nucleotides are TGTGCCAGCAAGGGGGCGATTGGGGCCAACGTCCTGACTTTC. Translated, it gives CASKGAIGANVLTF.

The J gene is TRBJ2-5, the V gene TRBV20-1, with D perhaps matching TRBD1 or TRBD2 (5 bases each). From germline, CDR1 is DFQATT and CDR2 SNEGSKA (reference sequence). This CDR3 comprises 13 residues. Trimming cost V 3 bases and J 2 bases, with 10 bases left between them. In DNA form, the CDR3 reads TGCAGTGCTAGGAAGCGGACACAAGAGACCCAGTACTTC. It yields the protein CSARKRTQETQYF.

The CDR3 protein is CASSKGDRGPDGYTF. The CDR3 nucleotides read TGTGCCAGCAGCAAAGGGGACAGGGGGCCGGATGGCTACACCTTC. This chain links TRBV21-1 with TRBJ1-2; the tabulated D call, TRBD1, remains unverified against the DNA. TRBV21-1 is classified as a pseudogene. This CDR3 is built from 15 residues.

Written as DNA, the CDR3 is TGTGCCAGCAGCCAAGATGCGCGGGGTCGCTCCTACAATGAGCAGTTCTTC. Protein sequence: CASSQDARGRSYNEQFF. The chain recombines TRBV4-2 with TRBJ2-1; D is perhaps TRBD2 (6 bases). Trimming pared 0 bases from V and 0 bases from J, leaving 12 bases between. The CDR3 totals 17 residues. Germline values: CDR1 LGHNA, CDR2 YNFKEQ.

Details on this clonotype: The germline gene is not matched at one end of the junction; a read error may be the cause. V gene TRBV4-1 combines with J gene TRBJ1-5; TRBD1 aligns across 12 bases. Germline V gene data show CDR1 as MGHRA and CDR2 as YSYEKL. The CDR3 loop spans 16 amino acids. CDR3 DNA: TGCGCCAGCAGCCGTTCCGGGACAGGGGGCAACCAGCCCCAGCATTTT. It yields the protein CASSRSGTGGNQPQHF.

The genes are TRBV29-1 and TRBJ1-2; 10 positions agree with TRBD1. Losses at the gene ends were 7 bases for V and 5 bases for J; bases not matched to a gene: 7. Germline V lookup: CDR1 SQVTM, CDR2 ANQGSEA. The length of the CDR3 is 13 residues. The CDR3 DNA reads as TGCAGCGGCCGGACAGGGGGAGTATATGGCTACACCTTC. Its protein product is CSGRTGGVYGYTF.

The rearrangement joins TRBV12-3 or TRBV12-4 to TRBJ1-5, with D unclear. CDR3 length: 14 residues. With 6 bases removed from V and 2 bases from J, the gap between germline ends came to 11 bases. The CDR3 spells CASRGSPGNQPQHF. The CDR3, as DNA: TGTGCCAGCAGAGGGTCGCCGGGCAATCAGCCCCAGCATTTT.

The chain is built from TRBV12-3 or TRBV12-4 and TRBJ2-5, with 10 bases that match TRBD1. The J call could be wrong; TRBJ2-7 is a better fit for the DNA end. This CDR3 is built from 14 residues. The CDR3 nucleotides are TGTGCCAGCAGTTGGACAGGGGGTCTAGGCGAGCAGTACTTC. Translation: CASSWTGGLGEQYF.